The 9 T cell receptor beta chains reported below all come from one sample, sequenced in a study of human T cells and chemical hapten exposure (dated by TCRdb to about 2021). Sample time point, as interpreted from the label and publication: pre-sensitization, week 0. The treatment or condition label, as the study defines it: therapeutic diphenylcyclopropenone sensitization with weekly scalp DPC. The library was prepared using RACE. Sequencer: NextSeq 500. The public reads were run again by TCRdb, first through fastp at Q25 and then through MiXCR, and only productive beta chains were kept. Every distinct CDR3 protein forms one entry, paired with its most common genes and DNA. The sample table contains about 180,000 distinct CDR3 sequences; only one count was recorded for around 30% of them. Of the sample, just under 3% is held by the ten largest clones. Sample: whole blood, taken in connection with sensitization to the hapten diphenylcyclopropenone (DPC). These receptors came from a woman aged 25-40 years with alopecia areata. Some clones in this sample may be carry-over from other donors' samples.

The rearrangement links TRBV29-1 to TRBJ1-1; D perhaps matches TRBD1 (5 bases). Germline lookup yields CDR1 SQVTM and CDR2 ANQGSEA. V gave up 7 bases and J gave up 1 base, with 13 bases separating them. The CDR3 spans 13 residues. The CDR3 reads CSGGTARNTEAFF. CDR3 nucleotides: TGCAGCGGGGGGACTGCAAGGAACACTGAAGCTTTCTTT.

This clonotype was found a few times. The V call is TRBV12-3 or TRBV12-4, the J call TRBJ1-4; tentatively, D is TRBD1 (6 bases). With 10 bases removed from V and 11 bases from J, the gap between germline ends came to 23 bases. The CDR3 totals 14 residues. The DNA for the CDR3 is TGTGCCACGTCTCACCGGGACACCGGGGCCAAACTGTTTTTT. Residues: CATSHRDTGAKLFF.

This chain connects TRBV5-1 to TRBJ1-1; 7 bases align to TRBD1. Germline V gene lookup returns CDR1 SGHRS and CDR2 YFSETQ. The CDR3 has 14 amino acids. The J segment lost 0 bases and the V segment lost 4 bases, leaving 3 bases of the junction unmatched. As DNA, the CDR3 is TGCGCCAGCAGCCGGGACAGCCTGAACACTGAAGCTTTCTTT. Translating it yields CASSRDSLNTEAFF.

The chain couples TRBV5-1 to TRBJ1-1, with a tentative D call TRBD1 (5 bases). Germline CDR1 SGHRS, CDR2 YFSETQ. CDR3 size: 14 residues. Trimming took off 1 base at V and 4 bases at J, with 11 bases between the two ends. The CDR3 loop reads CASSLRGEGTEAFF. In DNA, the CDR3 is TGCGCCAGCAGCTTGAGGGGAGAGGGCACTGAAGCTTTCTTT.

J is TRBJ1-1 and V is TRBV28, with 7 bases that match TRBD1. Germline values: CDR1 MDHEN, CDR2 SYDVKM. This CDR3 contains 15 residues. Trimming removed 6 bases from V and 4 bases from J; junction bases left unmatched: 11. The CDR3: CASSRFRAGGTEAFF. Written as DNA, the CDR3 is TGTGCCAGCAGCCGATTCAGGGCAGGGGGCACTGAAGCTTTCTTT. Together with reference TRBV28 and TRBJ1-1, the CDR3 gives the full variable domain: DVKVTQSSRYLVKRTGEKVFLECVQDMDHENMFWYRQDPGLGLRLIYFSYDVKMKEKGDIPEGYSVSREKKERFSLILESASTNQTSMYLCASSRFRAGGTEAFFGQGTRLTVV.

In nucleotides, the CDR3 is TGTGCCAGCAGCGTAGCCCTAGCAGATACGCAGTATTTT. Translated, it gives CASSVALADTQYF. The genes are TRBV9 and TRBJ2-3; D gene uncertain. This CDR3 region has 13 residues. With 0 bases removed from V and 4 bases from J, the gap between germline ends came to 6 bases. The germline CDR1 and CDR2 sequences are SGDLS and YYNGEE.

CDR3 nucleotide sequence: TGCAGCGTTGATGGGGGGCTTGAGACCCAGTACTTC. Protein sequence: CSVDGGLETQYF. The V gene is TRBV29-1, the J gene TRBJ2-5, with D perhaps TRBD1 or TRBD2 (6 bases each). The CDR3 loop spans 12 amino acids. The V gene's germline CDR1 is SQVTM and CDR2 ANQGSEA. Trimming pared 3 bases from V and 5 bases from J, leaving 10 bases between.

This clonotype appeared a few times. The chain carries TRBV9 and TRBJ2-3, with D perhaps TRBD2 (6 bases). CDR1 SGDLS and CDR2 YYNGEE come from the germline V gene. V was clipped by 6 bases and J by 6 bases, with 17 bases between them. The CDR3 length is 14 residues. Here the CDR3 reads CASNTGVGSDTQYF. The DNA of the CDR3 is TGTGCCAGCAATACGGGGGTAGGTTCGGATACGCAGTATTTT.

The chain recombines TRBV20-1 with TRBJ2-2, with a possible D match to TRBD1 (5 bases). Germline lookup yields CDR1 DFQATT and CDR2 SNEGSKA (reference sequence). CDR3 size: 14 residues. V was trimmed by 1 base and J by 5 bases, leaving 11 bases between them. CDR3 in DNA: TGCAGTGCTAGAGGACAGTTAGCAACCGGGGAGCTGTTTTTT. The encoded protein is CSARGQLATGELFF.